This T cell receptor (beta chain) was captured by sequencing in a study of lymphopenia after photon versus proton radiotherapy. Whole-study findings and limits: A bigger post-nadir fall in TCR diversity correlated inversely with survival time in deceased patients. Better survival with proton therapy was suggested as possible, not demonstrated. Proton therapy kept repertoires fairly stable, unlike photons, which gained effector/memory cells.

V dropped 4 bases and J dropped 0 bases, with 7 bases sitting between them. This CDR3 contains 13 residues. Germline-derived CDR1 and CDR2 are SGDLS and YYNGEE. Libraries were prepared by immunoSEQ multiplex PCR; TCRdb keeps only in-frame clonotypes and omits some of them. This sample has 77,000 or so clones, with around four fifths found just once. Regarding this clone: The antigen is unknown.

The sequence derives from a man between 60 and 75 years old with pancreatic cancer. The rearrangement joins TRBV9 to TRBJ1-1, with D unclear. The sequenced sample was peripheral blood, obtained from a patient treated with proton-based radiotherapy. As DNA, the CDR3 is TGTGCCAGCAGCTCCCAGCTGAACACTGAAGCTTTCTTT. As protein: CASSSQLNTEAFF.